Below, 10 T cell receptor beta chains from the same sample are listed, as sequenced in a study of blood T cell repertoires in COVID-19 (dated by TCRdb to 2018 to 2021). The protocol used for the library was the immunoSEQ multiplex PCR assay. Imported from immuneACCESS, the table was reduced by TCRdb to in-frame sequences with V and J called. These copies leave out some clones; in studies compared against another copy, an unresolved V gene accounts for under half, and the cause of the remainder is not known. Within this sample are over 100,000 clones, with more than 85% of them counted one time only. The biggest ten clones account for around 4% of the sample. The sequenced sample consisted of peripheral blood. These receptors were taken from a man between 18 and 35 years old with acute or convalescent COVID-19.

The CDR3 sequence: CASSENQGLFKSGYTF. The CDR3 nucleotides read TGCGCCAGCAGTGAGAACCAGGGGCTCTTCAAGAGCGGCTACACCTTC. This chain uses TRBV10-2 with TRBJ1-2; D is possibly TRBD1 (6 bases). Deletions cut 2 bases from V and 8 bases from J, with 21 bases between. The V gene's germline CDR1 is WSHSY and CDR2 SAAADI. The length of the CDR3 is 16 residues.

The rearrangement uses TRBV6-6 and TRBJ2-7; D uncertain. The CDR3 extends over 13 amino acids. With 8 bases removed from V and 1 base from J, the gap between germline ends came to 12 bases. Germline V lookup: CDR1 MNHNY, CDR2 SVGAGI (reference sequence). The CDR3 nucleotides are TGTGCCAGCTCTTTGGTCAGATCCTACGAGCAGTACTTC. As protein: CASSLVRSYEQYF.

This sequence joins TRBV7-8 and TRBJ2-7; 9 bases line up with TRBD2. The CDR3 loop spans 16 amino acids. V lost 4 bases and J lost 1; bases outside the gene matches: 8. Germline V gene lookup returns CDR1 SGHVS and CDR2 FQNEAQ. The CDR3 loop is CASSYPTSGGSYEQYF. Written as DNA, the CDR3 is TGTGCCAGCAGCTATCCGACTAGCGGCGGGTCCTACGAGCAGTACTTC.

The chain carries TRBV7-9 and TRBJ2-7; a possible D gene is TRBD1 (6 bases). The germline CDR1 and CDR2 sequences are SEHNR and FQNEAQ (reference sequence). With 1 base removed from V and 5 bases from J, the gap between germline ends came to 15 bases. CDR3 length: 15 amino acids. CDR3 sequence reads: CASSLVAQGWNEQYF. CDR3 bases: TGTGCCAGCAGCTTAGTGGCACAGGGATGGAACGAGCAGTACTTC.

The chain is built from TRBV19 and TRBJ2-1, with 10 bases lining up with TRBD1. Germline lookup yields CDR1 LNHDA and CDR2 SQIVND (reference sequence). The CDR3 length is 16 residues. J lost 7 bases, V lost 5 bases, and 11 bases had no gene match. CDR3 sequence (DNA): TGTGCCAGTAGTCCTAACCGGGACAGGGGCGGGAATGAGCAGTTCTTC. It specifies CASSPNRDRGGNEQFF.

The chain couples TRBV20-1 to TRBJ1-1, with D perhaps TRBD1 (6 bases). CDR1 and CDR2 from the germline V gene are DFQATT and SNEGSKA (reference sequence). CDR3 size: 15 residues. V was cut by 4 bases and J by 1 base, with 16 bases left in between. CDR3 amino acids: CSATEGGRGNTEAFF. CDR3 bases: TGCAGTGCTACTGAAGGGGGGAGGGGGAACACTGAAGCTTTCTTT.

This clone came up once. The chain has TRBV23-1 and TRBJ2-2, with TRBD2 as a possible D gene (5 bases). TRBV23-1 carries the ORF label, with uncertain function. Between the trimmed V and J ends, which lost 7 bases and 7 bases, there was a span of 22 bases. The CDR3 runs 16 residues. The CDR3 sequence: CASTGYYRTSFGELFF. CDR3 nucleotide sequence: TGCGCCAGCACCGGTTACTATAGGACTTCATTCGGGGAGCTGTTTTTT.

The chain has TRBV7-9 and TRBJ1-4; TRBD1 agrees at 7 bases. The germline CDR1 and CDR2 sequences are SEHNR and FQNEAQ (reference sequence). The junction had 5 bases not matched to a gene; V was cut back by 3 bases and J by 7 bases. CDR3 length: 14 residues. The CDR3 nucleotides read TGTGCCAGCAGCTTGCTGACAGGGCTTGAAAAACTGTTTTTT. This sequence encodes CASSLLTGLEKLFF.

The chain carries TRBV11-2 and TRBJ2-2, with a tentative D call TRBD1 (5 bases). The germline V gene has CDR1 SGHAT and CDR2 FQNNGV. The CDR3 runs 13 residues. V lost 0 bases and J lost 8, with 7 bases in between. CDR3 sequence reads: CASSLDREGELFF. The CDR3 DNA is TGTGCCAGCAGCTTAGACAGGGAAGGGGAGCTGTTTTTT.

The rearrangement uses TRBV27 and TRBJ1-1; maybe TRBD1 (5 bases). This CDR3 has 14 residues. Trimming cost V 5 bases and J 4 bases, with 14 bases left between them. Germline CDR1 MNHEY, CDR2 SMNVEV (reference sequence). The DNA for the CDR3 is TGTGCCAGCAGTCCTCTACGGGGGGGCACTGAAGCTTTCTTT. Amino acid sequence: CASSPLRGGTEAFF.